These 31 T cell receptor beta chains came from one sample sequenced in a study of T cell responses to AZD1222 COVID-19 vaccine. The repertoire was sequenced with immunoSEQ multiplex PCR; TCRdb's copy has only in-frame clones and lacks some. There are under 35,000 clones in the sample; approximately 86% occur only once, and 5.5% to 7.5% lies in the top ten. The sample in question was peripheral blood, obtained on day 0 of AZD1222 vaccination. The receptors originated from an adult in good health.

The chain employs TRBV5-1 and TRBJ2-3; D is unresolved. The length of the CDR3 is 15 residues. Trimming took 1 base from V and 0 from J, leaving 9 bases between them. Germline assignment: CDR1 SGHRS and CDR2 YFSETQ. CDR3 protein: CASSLSRLSTDTQYF. The CDR3 region has the DNA TGCGCCAGCAGCTTGTCTCGGCTCAGCACAGATACGCAGTATTTT.

The chain employs TRBV11-2 and TRBJ1-4, with D tentatively TRBD1 (6 bases). The CDR3 extends over 15 amino acids. Germline V lookup: CDR1 SGHAT, CDR2 FQNNGV. V lost 2 bases to trimming and J lost 2 bases, with 9 bases between them. CDR3 sequence reads: CASSLIQGTNEKLFF. CDR3 in DNA: TGTGCCAGCAGCTTAATACAGGGTACTAATGAAAAACTGTTTTTT. Looking up the rest from reference TRBV11-2 and TRBJ1-4 gives the full variable domain: EAGVAQSPRYKIIEKRQSVAFWCNPISGHATLYWYQQILGQGPKLLIQFQNNGVVDDSQLPKDRFSAERLKGVDSTLKIQPAKLEDSAVYLCASSLIQGTNEKLFFGSGTQLSVL.

The chain employs TRBV7-2 and TRBJ1-5; D not resolved. Trimming cost V 3 bases and J 7 bases, with 13 bases left between them. The CDR3 length is 14 residues. CDR1 SGHTA and CDR2 FQGNSA come from the germline V gene. The CDR3 reads CASSFGRAQQPQHF. The CDR3, as DNA: TGTGCCAGCAGCTTTGGACGAGCACAGCAGCCCCAGCATTTT. Combining the CDR3 with reference TRBV7-2 and TRBJ1-5 gives the whole variable domain GAGVSQSPSNKVTEKGKDVELRCDPISGHTALYWYRQSLGQGLEFLIYFQGNSAPDKSGLPSDRFSAERTGGSVSTLTIQRTQQEDSAVYLCASSFGRAQQPQHFGDGTRLSIL.

This chain uses TRBV18 with TRBJ1-1; D remains ambiguous. The CDR3 is 12 amino acids. Trimming stripped 3 bases from V and 5 bases from J, with 7 bases between. CDR1 KGHSH and CDR2 LQKENI come from the germline V gene. For the CDR3, the DNA is TGTGCCAGCTCACCGGTCCGGACTGAAGCTTTCTTT. Its protein is CASSPVRTEAFF.

This chain joins TRBV28 and TRBJ2-4, with 9 bases fitting TRBD2. Germline CDR1 is MDHEN and CDR2 is SYDVKM. The CDR3 length is 15 residues. V was pared by 6 bases and J by 7 bases, with 10 bases of the junction left unmatched. The CDR3: CASSIGRGLANIQYF. The CDR3, as DNA: TGTGCCAGCAGCATCGGTCGGGGACTAGCTAACATTCAGTACTTC.

V gene TRBV30 combines with J gene TRBJ2-3; TRBD2 matches 11 bases. Germline V CDR1 and CDR2: GTSNPN, SVGIG (reference sequence). The CDR3 spans 15 residues. Trimming took 3 bases from V and 5 from J; bases not matched to a gene: 7. The DNA for the CDR3 is TGTGCCTGGAGAATAGCGGGGGGGATGATAGATACGCAGTATTTT. This translates into CAWRIAGGMIDTQYF.

Written as DNA, the CDR3 is TGCAGCGTTGCAGAGACAGGGGGTAACGTGCAGTACTTC. Amino acids: CSVAETGGNVQYF. This chain joins TRBV29-1 and TRBJ2-7, with 9 bases that match TRBD1. V lost 4 bases, J lost 9 bases, and 10 bases stayed unmatched. Germline assignment: CDR1 SQVTM and CDR2 ANQGSEA. The CDR3 loop spans 13 amino acids.

This rearrangement joins TRBV7-9 to TRBJ1-1; D is undetermined. Germline loops: CDR1 SEHNR, CDR2 FQNEAQ (reference sequence). V lost 0 bases, J lost 1 base, and 3 bases lay in between. CDR3 length: 13 residues. CDR3 sequence (DNA): TGTGCCAGCAGCTTAGCTCGGAACACTGAAGCTTTCTTT. Amino acid sequence: CASSLARNTEAFF.

The CDR3 is CASSKGQGAYGYTF. DNA for the CDR3: TGTGCCAGCAGCAAGGGACAGGGCGCCTATGGCTACACCTTC. V is TRBV6-5 and J is TRBJ1-2, with TRBD1 matching over 9 bases. The CDR3 covers 14 residues. Germline values: CDR1 MNHEY, CDR2 SVGAGI. Losses at the gene ends were 6 bases for V and 4 bases for J; bases not matched to a gene: 6.

V is TRBV19 and J is TRBJ2-1; the D gene is possibly TRBD2 (6 bases). Germline V lookup: CDR1 LNHDA, CDR2 SQIVND (reference sequence). The CDR3 consists of 15 residues. V dropped 1 base and J dropped 1 base, with 8 bases sitting between them. CDR3 protein: CASSIAGASYNEQFF. The CDR3 region has the DNA TGTGCCAGTAGTATAGCGGGAGCTTCCTACAATGAGCAGTTCTTC.

This rearrangement joins TRBV7-2 to TRBJ2-5; 10 bases agree with TRBD1. CDR3 length: 18 residues. Germline assignment: CDR1 SGHTA and CDR2 FQGNSA. Trimming cost V 1 base and J 0 bases; bases outside gene matches: 8. The CDR3 bases are TGTGCCAGCAGCTTAGTGGGACAGGGGTCTTTGTACCAAGAGACCCAGTACTTC. This codes for CASSLVGQGSLYQETQYF. Supplemented by reference TRBV7-2 and TRBJ2-5, the full variable domain reads GAGVSQSPSNKVTEKGKDVELRCDPISGHTALYWYRQSLGQGLEFLIYFQGNSAPDKSGLPSDRFSAERTGGSVSTLTIQRTQQEDSAVYLCASSLVGQGSLYQETQYFGPGTRLLVL.

This clone has just a few counts. The rearrangement joins TRBV7-2 to TRBJ2-5; a weak D match, TRBD2 (6 bases). The CDR3 has 14 amino acids. Germline V gives CDR1 SGHTA, CDR2 FQGNSA. The V end was cut by 3 bases, the J end by 3 bases, with 11 bases between. CDR3 DNA: TGTGCCAGCAGCTTCCCCCCGGGGGAAGAGACCCAGTACTTC. Protein: CASSFPPGEETQYF.

This chain connects TRBV6-1 to TRBJ1-3; D is ambiguous. CDR3 length: 16 residues. Germline CDR1 and CDR2: MNHNS and SASEGT. The V and J ends lost 4 bases and 3 bases respectively, with 16 bases between them. The CDR3 protein is CASSVGGSNLGNTIYF. For the CDR3, the DNA is TGTGCCAGCAGTGTTGGTGGCAGCAACCTTGGAAACACCATATATTTT.

V is TRBV28 and J is TRBJ1-1, with D perhaps TRBD1 (5 bases). The CDR3 loop spans 12 amino acids. CDR1 is MDHEN and CDR2 is SYDVKM in the germline V gene. V was pared by 2 bases and J by 7 bases, with 8 bases between. CDR3 region: CASSLGTFEAFF. As DNA, the CDR3 is TGTGCCAGCAGTTTAGGGACGTTTGAAGCTTTCTTT. Drawing the rest from reference TRBV28 and TRBJ1-1, the complete variable domain is DVKVTQSSRYLVKRTGEKVFLECVQDMDHENMFWYRQDPGLGLRLIYFSYDVKMKEKGDIPEGYSVSREKKERFSLILESASTNQTSMYLCASSLGTFEAFFGQGTRLTVV.

This clone was observed a single time. This sequence joins TRBV5-1 and TRBJ1-1, with D perhaps TRBD1 (6 bases). Germline loops: CDR1 SGHRS, CDR2 YFSETQ. The CDR3 extends over 13 amino acids. With 3 bases removed from V and 3 bases from J, the gap between germline ends came to 9 bases. The CDR3 sequence is CASSSHRDTEAFF. CDR3 in DNA: TGCGCCAGCAGCTCTCACAGGGACACTGAAGCTTTCTTT.

The genes are TRBV10-3 and TRBJ2-2; no definite D call. The CDR3 runs to 13 residues. The germline gives CDR1 ENHRY, CDR2 SYGVKD. With 9 bases removed from V and 1 base from J, the gap between germline ends came to 9 bases. The CDR3 region has the DNA TGTGCCATTTCTACAGTGAACACCGGGGAGCTGTTTTTT. Residues: CAISTVNTGELFF.

This chain links TRBV7-3 with TRBJ2-3; TRBD2 is a possible D gene (6 bases). This CDR3 has 15 residues. Trimming took off 5 bases at V and 6 bases at J, with 18 bases between the two ends. CDR1 is SGHTA and CDR2 is FQGTGA in the germline V gene. The CDR3 is CASSTTGGGGDTQYF. The CDR3 region has the DNA TGTGCCAGCAGCACCACTGGGGGAGGAGGTGATACGCAGTATTTT.

The rearrangement joins TRBV9 to TRBJ1-4; no reliable D call. Germline V lookup: CDR1 SGDLS, CDR2 YYNGEE. V lost 0 bases, J lost 7 bases, and 10 bases lay in between. The CDR3 extends over 14 amino acids. DNA of the CDR3: TGTGCCAGCAGCGTAGGGCCCAACGTTGAAAAACTGTTTTTT. Translation: CASSVGPNVEKLFF.

The J gene is TRBJ1-1, the V gene TRBV9; D not resolved. This CDR3 region has 13 residues. CDR1 is SGDLS, CDR2 YYNGEE, per germline. Trimming removed 1 base at V and 1 base at J, with 5 bases between. CDR3 sequence: CASSVSPNTEAFF. DNA for the CDR3: TGTGCCAGCAGCGTAAGCCCGAACACTGAAGCTTTCTTT.

The gene calls are TRBV4-2 and TRBJ2-2; 15 nucleotides align to TRBD2. This CDR3 spans 22 amino acids. The germline V gene encodes CDR1 LGHNA and CDR2 YNFKEQ. V trimming: 3 bases; J trimming: 2 bases; junction bases outside the gene matches: 16. Here the CDR3 reads CASSHPPGQGLAGGLNTGELFF. CDR3 DNA: TGTGCCAGCAGCCACCCCCCGGGACAGGGACTAGCGGGGGGTCTTAACACCGGGGAGCTGTTTTTT.

The rearrangement uses TRBV28 and TRBJ2-5; 9 bases agree with TRBD2. The J segment lost 2 bases and the V segment lost 3 bases, leaving 4 bases of the junction unmatched. Germline-derived CDR1 and CDR2 are MDHEN and SYDVKM. CDR3 length equals 15 residues. CDR3 residues: CASSLSGRTQETQYF. DNA of the CDR3: TGTGCCAGCAGTTTGAGCGGGAGGACGCAAGAGACCCAGTACTTC. Looking up the rest from reference TRBV28 and TRBJ2-5 gives the full variable domain: DVKVTQSSRYLVKRTGEKVFLECVQDMDHENMFWYRQDPGLGLRLIYFSYDVKMKEKGDIPEGYSVSREKKERFSLILESASTNQTSMYLCASSLSGRTQETQYFGPGTRLLVL.

This CDR3 is CASSLVSGTGNTIYF. In DNA, the CDR3 is TGTGCCAGCAGCTTAGTTTCTGGGACTGGAAACACCATATATTTT. This chain joins TRBV7-2 and TRBJ1-3; the D is unclear. Looked up from germline, CDR1 is SGHTA and CDR2 is FQGNSA. The CDR3 consists of 15 residues. V gave up 1 base and J gave up 2 bases, with 9 bases separating them.

The chain uses TRBV28 and TRBJ2-7; 7 positions agree with TRBD1. Germline loops: CDR1 MDHEN, CDR2 SYDVKM. Trimming cost V 6 bases and J 2 bases; bases outside gene matches: 4. The CDR3 is 13 residues long. For the CDR3, the DNA is TGTGCCAGCAGAAACAGGGGAACCTACGAGCAGTACTTC. This gives the protein CASRNRGTYEQYF.

The chain is built from TRBV10-1 and TRBJ2-1; 11 bases agree with TRBD2. The V gene's germline CDR1 is WNHNN and CDR2 SYGVQD (reference sequence). CDR3 length: 16 amino acids. V was clipped by 2 bases and J by 9 bases; unmatched bases: 9. CDR3 loop: CASSETSGGIGVEQFF. CDR3 DNA: TGCGCCAGCAGTGAGACTAGCGGGGGAATAGGGGTTGAGCAGTTCTTC.

The CDR3 sequence is CASSEVVGNVEQYF. CDR3 coding DNA: TGTGCCAGCAGTGAAGTGGTGGGAAACGTCGAGCAGTACTTC. J is TRBJ2-7 and V is TRBV6-1; D gene ambiguous. The length of the CDR3 is 14 residues. The V gene lost 1 base and the J gene lost 6 bases, with 13 bases spanning the gap. Germline CDR1 and CDR2: MNHNS and SASEGT.

The chain joins TRBV18 to TRBJ2-3, with D perhaps matching TRBD1 or TRBD2 (6 bases each). Germline V lookup: CDR1 KGHSH, CDR2 LQKENI. Trimming took off 4 bases at V and 0 bases at J, with 11 bases between the two ends. The CDR3 length is 15 residues. As DNA, the CDR3 is TGTGCCAGCTCACGCCCGGGGGCAAGCACAGATACGCAGTATTTT. It is translated as CASSRPGASTDTQYF.

The chain uses TRBV2 and TRBJ1-3, with a weak D call TRBD1 (6 bases). Germline lookup yields CDR1 SNHLY and CDR2 FYNNEI. This CDR3 has 17 residues. V was cut by 3 bases and J by 4 bases, with 19 bases left in between. Here the CDR3 reads CASSDPDRGGRGNTIYF. CDR3 bases: TGTGCCAGCAGTGACCCCGACAGAGGGGGGCGAGGAAACACCATATATTTT.

The gene calls are TRBV7-9 and TRBJ1-1; D remains ambiguous. Germline lookup yields CDR1 SEHNR and CDR2 FQNEAQ (reference sequence). The CDR3 has 15 amino acids. V shed 5 bases and J shed 0 bases, with 13 bases lying between them. The CDR3 DNA sequence: TGTGCCAGCAGCCCCCCAAAAGGGATGAACACTGAAGCTTTCTTT. Translated, it gives CASSPPKGMNTEAFF.

This clone appeared a single time. The V and J genes are TRBV5-4 and TRBJ2-5, with TRBD2 as a possible D gene (6 bases). Germline values: CDR1 SGHNT, CDR2 YYREEE (reference sequence). V lost 4 bases and J lost 5, with 18 bases in between. The CDR3 runs 15 residues. The CDR3 is CASSRREAGVETQYF. CDR3 in DNA: TGTGCCAGCAGCCGGAGGGAGGCAGGAGTGGAGACCCAGTACTTC.

This clone appeared a few times. This chain connects TRBV7-8 to TRBJ2-2; no firm D call. Germline lookup yields CDR1 SGHVS and CDR2 FQNEAQ. The CDR3 length is 15 residues. Trimming removed 5 bases from V and 4 bases from J, with 14 bases in between. The CDR3, as DNA: TGTGCCAGCAGCCCCCGTCTCCTACTCACCGGGGAGCTGTTTTTT. It specifies CASSPRLLLTGELFF. Complete variable domain (other parts from reference TRBV7-8 and TRBJ2-2): GAGVSQSPRYKVAKRGQDVALRCDPISGHVSLFWYQQALGQGPEFLTYFQNEAQLDKSGLPSDRFFAERPEGSVSTLKIQRTQQEDSAVYLCASSPRLLLTGELFFGEGSRLTVL.

Only one count was recorded for this clone. V usage is TRBV28 and J usage is TRBJ2-1; 7 bases fit TRBD2. J gave up 2 bases and V 6 bases, and 7 bases lay outside the gene matches. CDR3 size: 15 residues. CDR1 is MDHEN, CDR2 SYDVKM, per germline. For the CDR3, the DNA is TGTGCCAGCAGCCTATTGGGGGGGGCCTACAATGAGCAGTTCTTC. This sequence encodes CASSLLGGAYNEQFF. Supplemented by reference TRBV28 and TRBJ2-1, the full variable domain reads DVKVTQSSRYLVKRTGEKVFLECVQDMDHENMFWYRQDPGLGLRLIYFSYDVKMKEKGDIPEGYSVSREKKERFSLILESASTNQTSMYLCASSLLGGAYNEQFFGPGTRLTVL.